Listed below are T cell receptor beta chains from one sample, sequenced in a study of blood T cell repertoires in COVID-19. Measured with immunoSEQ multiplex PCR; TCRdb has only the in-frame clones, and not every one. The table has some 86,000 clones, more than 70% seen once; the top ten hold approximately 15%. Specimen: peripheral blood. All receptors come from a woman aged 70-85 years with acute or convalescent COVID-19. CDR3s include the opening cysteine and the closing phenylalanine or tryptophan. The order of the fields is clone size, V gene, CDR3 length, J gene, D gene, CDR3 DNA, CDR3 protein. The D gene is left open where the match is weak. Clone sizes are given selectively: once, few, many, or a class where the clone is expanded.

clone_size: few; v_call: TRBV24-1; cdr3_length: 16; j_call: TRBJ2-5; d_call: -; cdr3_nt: TGTGCCACCAGTGATTTAAGTCTAGCAATTCAAGAGACCCAGTACTTC; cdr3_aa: CATSDLSLAIQETQYF
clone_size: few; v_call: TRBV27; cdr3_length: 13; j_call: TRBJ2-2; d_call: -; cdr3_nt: TGTGCCGCGGGGCTAGCACGGACCGGGGAGCTGTTTTTT; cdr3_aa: CAAGLARTGELFF
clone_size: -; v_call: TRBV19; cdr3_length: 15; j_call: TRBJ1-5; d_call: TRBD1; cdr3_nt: TGTGCCAGTAGTATCGACAGGGGGCTGGTTCAGCCCCAGCATTTT; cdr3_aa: CASSIDRGLVQPQHF
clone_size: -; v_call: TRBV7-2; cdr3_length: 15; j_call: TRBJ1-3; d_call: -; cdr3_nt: TGTGCCAGCAGCCAAATCGTGGGGGCTGGAGACACCATATATTTT; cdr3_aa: CASSQIVGAGDTIYF
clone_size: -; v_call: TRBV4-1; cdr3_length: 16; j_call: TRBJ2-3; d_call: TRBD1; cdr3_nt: TGCGCCAGCAGCCAGGAGGACAGGGGAAGCACAGATACGCAGTATTTT; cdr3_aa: CASSQEDRGSTDTQYF
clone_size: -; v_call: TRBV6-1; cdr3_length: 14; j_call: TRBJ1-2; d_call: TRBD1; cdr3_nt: TGTGCCAGCAGTAGAGCGGGACAGGGGAATGGCTACACCTTC; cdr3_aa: CASSRAGQGNGYTF
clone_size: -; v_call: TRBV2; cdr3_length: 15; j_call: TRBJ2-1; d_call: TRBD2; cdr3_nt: TGTGCCAGCAGCCGTAGCGGGGGTATTAACAATGAGCAGTTCTTC; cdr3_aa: CASSRSGGINNEQFF
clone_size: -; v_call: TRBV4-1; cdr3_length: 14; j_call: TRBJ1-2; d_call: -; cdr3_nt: TGCGCCAGCAGCCAAGATGTGGAGAACTATGGCTACACCTTC; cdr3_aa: CASSQDVENYGYTF
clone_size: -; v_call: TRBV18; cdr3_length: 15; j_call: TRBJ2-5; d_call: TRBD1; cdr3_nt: TGTGCCAGCTCACCGGGGACAGGGGGCCGGGAGACCCAGTACTTC; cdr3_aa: CASSPGTGGRETQYF
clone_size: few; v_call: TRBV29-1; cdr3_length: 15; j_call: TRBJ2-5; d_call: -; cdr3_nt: TGCAGCGGAGAGGGGTCTCGACTAGATTCGGAGACCCAGTACTTC; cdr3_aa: CSGEGSRLDSETQYF
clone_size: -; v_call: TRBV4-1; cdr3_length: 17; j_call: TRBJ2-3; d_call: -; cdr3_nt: TGCGCCAGCAGCTGGGTAGCGGACCGAACTGGCACAGATACGCAGTATTTT; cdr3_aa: CASSWVADRTGTDTQYF
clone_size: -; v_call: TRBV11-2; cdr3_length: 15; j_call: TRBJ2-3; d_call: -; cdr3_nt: TGTGCCAGCAGCCGGACGGGAATTAGCACAGATACGCAGTATTTT; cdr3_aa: CASSRTGISTDTQYF
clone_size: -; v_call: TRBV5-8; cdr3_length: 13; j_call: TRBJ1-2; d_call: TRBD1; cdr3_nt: TGTGCCAGCAGACAGACAGGGGGCCATGGCTACACCTTC; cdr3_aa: CASRQTGGHGYTF
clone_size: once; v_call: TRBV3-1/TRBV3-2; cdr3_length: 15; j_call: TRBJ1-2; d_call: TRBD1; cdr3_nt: TGTGCCAGCAGCCGACAGGGGGCCTTCACCTATGGCTACACCTTC; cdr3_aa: CASSRQGAFTYGYTF
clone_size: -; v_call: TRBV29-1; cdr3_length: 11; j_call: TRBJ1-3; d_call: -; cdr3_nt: TGCAGCGTTGTTTCTGCGGACACCATATATTTT; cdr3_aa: CSVVSADTIYF
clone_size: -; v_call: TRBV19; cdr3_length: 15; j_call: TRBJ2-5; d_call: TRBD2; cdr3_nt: TGTGCCAGTAGTATTCCGGGAGGGCCCTCAGAGACCCAGTACTTC; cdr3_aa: CASSIPGGPSETQYF
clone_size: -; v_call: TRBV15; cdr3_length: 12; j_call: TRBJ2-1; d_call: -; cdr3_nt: TGTGCCACCAGGGGGGGGCGCGATGAGCAGTTCTTC; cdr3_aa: CATRGGRDEQFF
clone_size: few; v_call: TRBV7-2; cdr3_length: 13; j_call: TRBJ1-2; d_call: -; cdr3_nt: TGTGCCAGCAGCTCGACAACCAACTATGGCTACACCTTC; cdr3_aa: CASSSTTNYGYTF
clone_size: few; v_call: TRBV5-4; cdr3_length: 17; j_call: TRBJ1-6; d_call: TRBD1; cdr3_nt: TGTGCCAGCAGCTCGCCGGGACAGAGCTCCTATAATTCACCCCTCCACTTT; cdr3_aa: CASSSPGQSSYNSPLHF
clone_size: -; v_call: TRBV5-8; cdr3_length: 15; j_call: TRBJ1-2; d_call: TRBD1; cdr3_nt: TGTGCCAGCAGCAGAGGGTTCGGGACAGGGGATGGCTACACCTTC; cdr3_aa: CASSRGFGTGDGYTF
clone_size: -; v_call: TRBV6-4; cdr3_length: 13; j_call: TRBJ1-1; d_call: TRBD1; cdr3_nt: TGTGCCAGCAGCAGGGGGCTGGACACTGAAGCTTTCTTT; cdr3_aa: CASSRGLDTEAFF
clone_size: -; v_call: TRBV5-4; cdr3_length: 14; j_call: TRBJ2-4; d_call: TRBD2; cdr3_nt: TGTGCCAGCAGCTCCCCTAGCGGTTTAAACATTCAGTACTTC; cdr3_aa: CASSSPSGLNIQYF
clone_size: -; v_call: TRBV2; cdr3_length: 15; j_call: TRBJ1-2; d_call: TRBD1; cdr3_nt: TGTGCCAGCAGCGACCCGGGACAGCATTATTATGGCTACACCTTC; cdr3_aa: CASSDPGQHYYGYTF
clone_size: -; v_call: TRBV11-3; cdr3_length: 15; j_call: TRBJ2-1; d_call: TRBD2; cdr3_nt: TGTGCCAGCAGCTTTCTAGCGGGAGGGCCGGGTGAGCAGTTCTTC; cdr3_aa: CASSFLAGGPGEQFF
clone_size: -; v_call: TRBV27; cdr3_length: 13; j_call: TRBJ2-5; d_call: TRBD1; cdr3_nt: TGTGCCAGCAGTTCTACCCAGGGGGCCACCCAGTACTTC; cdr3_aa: CASSSTQGATQYF
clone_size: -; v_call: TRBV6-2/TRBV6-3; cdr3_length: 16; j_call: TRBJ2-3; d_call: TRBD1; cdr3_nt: TGTGCCAGCAGCCCATACTCCGACAGGGGGCTAGATACGCAGTATTTT; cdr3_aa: CASSPYSDRGLDTQYF
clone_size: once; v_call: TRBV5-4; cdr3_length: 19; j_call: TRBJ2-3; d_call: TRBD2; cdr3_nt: TGTGCCAGCAGCTTGTTTCTACTAGCGGGAGTTGGGCGCACAGATACGCAGTATTTT; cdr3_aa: CASSLFLLAGVGRTDTQYF
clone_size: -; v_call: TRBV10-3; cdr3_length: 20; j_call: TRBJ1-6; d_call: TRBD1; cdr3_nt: TGTGCCATCAGTGAAAAACCGGGACAGGGGGCATTAGTGGGTAATTCACCCCTCCACTTT; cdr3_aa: CAISEKPGQGALVGNSPLHF
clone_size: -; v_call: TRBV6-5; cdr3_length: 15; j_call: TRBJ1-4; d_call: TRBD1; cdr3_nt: TGTGCCAGCAATACAGGGACAGGGCCTAATGAAAAACTGTTTTTT; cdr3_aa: CASNTGTGPNEKLFF
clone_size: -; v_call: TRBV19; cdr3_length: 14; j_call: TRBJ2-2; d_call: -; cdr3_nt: TGTGCCAGTAGATTCTTCAGTGGCTCCGGGGAGCTGTTTTTT; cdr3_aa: CASRFFSGSGELFF
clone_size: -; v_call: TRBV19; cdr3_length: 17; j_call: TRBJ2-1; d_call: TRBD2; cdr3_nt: TGTGCCAGTAGTATAGGCCCCGGGACTAGCTCCTACAATGAGCAGTTCTTC; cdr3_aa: CASSIGPGTSSYNEQFF
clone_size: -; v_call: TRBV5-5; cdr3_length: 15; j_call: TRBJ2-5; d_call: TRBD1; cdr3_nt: TGTGCCAGCAACTTGCGGGACAGGGGCTTAGGGACCCAGTACTTC; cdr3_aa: CASNLRDRGLGTQYF